The 2 T cell receptor beta chains presented below share a single source sample, sequenced in a study of shared clonotypes between healthy human individuals. TCRdb's copy holds only in-frame clones and misses some; the assay was immunoSEQ multiplex PCR. Here the sample spans approximately 2.5 million clones, more than 90% being singletons. The material sequenced was naive CD4+ T cells sorted from blood. Subset defined: CD45RA+ positively selected. The receptors come from a man aged 18 to 29 in good health.

The chain joins TRBV7-9 to TRBJ2-3, with D tentatively TRBD1 or TRBD2 (5 bases each). V shed 5 bases and J shed 6 bases, with 18 bases lying between them. The CDR3 has 15 residues. CDR1 is SEHNR, CDR2 FQNEAQ, per germline (reference sequence). CDR3 nucleotide sequence: TGTGCCAGCAGCCTCAGGGCAGGCTGGGGGGATACGCAGTATTTT. Translation gives CASSLRAGWGDTQYF.

Notes on this clone: Different DNA sequences within this sample yield the same CDR3. The CDR3 loop reads CASSLVGVNTEAFF. CDR3 coding DNA: TGTGCCAGCAGCTTGGTTGGGGTTAACACTGAAGCTTTCTTT. The chain carries TRBV5-4 and TRBJ1-1; no clear D gene. This CDR3 has 14 residues. CDR1 and CDR2 (germline): SGHNT, YYREEE (reference sequence). Trimming took 0 bases from V and 2 from J, leaving 8 bases between them.